The source of this T cell receptor beta chain is a study of T cell repertoires in cytomegalovirus infection. Study conclusions and caveats: Cumulative public TCR beta family frequency identified CMV carriers with the relevant HLA.

The germline gives CDR1 SGHTA, CDR2 FQGNSA. This CDR3 region has 12 residues. The ends were cut back, 5 bases at V and 3 bases at J, with 7 bases in the middle. This clonotype appeared a few times. Its target is not known. One entry per CDR3 protein results from TCRdb running MiXCR on the reads. The sample lists 250,000 or so distinct CDR3 sequences, around 12% occurring once. Sequencing input: PBMCs. The TCR sequence derives from a human donor in good health (CMV status not recorded). Some clones in this sample may be carry-over from other donors' samples. The rearrangement links TRBV7-2 to TRBJ1-1; D remains unclear. The CDR3 reads CASSDTYTEAFF. The CDR3 DNA is TGTGCCAGCAGCGATACCTACACTGAAGCTTTCTTT.